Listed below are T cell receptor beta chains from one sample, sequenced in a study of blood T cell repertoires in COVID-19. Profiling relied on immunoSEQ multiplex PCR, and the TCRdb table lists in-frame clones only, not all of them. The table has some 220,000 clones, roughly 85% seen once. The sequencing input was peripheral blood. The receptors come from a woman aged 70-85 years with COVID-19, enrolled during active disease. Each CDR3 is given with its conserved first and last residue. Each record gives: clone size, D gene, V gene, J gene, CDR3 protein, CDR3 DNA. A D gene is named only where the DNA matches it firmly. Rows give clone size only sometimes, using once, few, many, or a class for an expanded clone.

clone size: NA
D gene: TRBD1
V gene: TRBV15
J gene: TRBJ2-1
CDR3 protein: CATSRGPGGPIDEQFF
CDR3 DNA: TGTGCCACCAGCAGAGGCCCAGGGGGCCCTATCGATGAGCAGTTCTTC

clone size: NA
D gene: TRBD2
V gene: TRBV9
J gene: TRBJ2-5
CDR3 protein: CASSPLRGGRGAQETQYF
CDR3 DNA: TGTGCCAGCAGCCCTTTACGAGGCGGGAGGGGGGCCCAAGAGACCCAGTACTTC

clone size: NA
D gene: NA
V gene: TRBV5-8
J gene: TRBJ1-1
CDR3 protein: CASSLVRTEAFF
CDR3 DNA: TGTGCCAGCAGCTTGGTCCGGACTGAAGCTTTCTTT

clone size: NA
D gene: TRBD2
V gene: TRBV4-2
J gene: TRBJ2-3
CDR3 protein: CASSQELAGFTDTQYF
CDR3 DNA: TGTGCCAGCAGCCAAGAACTAGCGGGGTTTACAGATACGCAGTATTTT

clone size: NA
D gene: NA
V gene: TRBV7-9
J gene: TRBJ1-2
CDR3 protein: CASSLGGLSTF
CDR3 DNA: TGTGCCAGCAGCTTAGGGGGGCTAAGTACCTTC

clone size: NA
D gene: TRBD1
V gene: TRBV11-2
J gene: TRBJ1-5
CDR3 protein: CASSVDRGVQPQHF
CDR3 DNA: TGTGCCAGCAGCGTCGACAGGGGGGTTCAGCCCCAGCATTTT

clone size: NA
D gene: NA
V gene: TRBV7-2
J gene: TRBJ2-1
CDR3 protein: CASSLSPGVNNEQFF
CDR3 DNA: TGTGCCAGCAGCTTATCCCCAGGGGTGAACAATGAGCAGTTCTTC

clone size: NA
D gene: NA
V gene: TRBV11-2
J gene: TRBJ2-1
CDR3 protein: CASSLGLQLNANEQFF
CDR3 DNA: TGTGCCAGCAGCTTAGGATTACAGCTGAACGCGAATGAGCAGTTCTTC

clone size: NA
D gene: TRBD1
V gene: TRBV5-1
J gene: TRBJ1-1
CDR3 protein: CASSLAGQDTEAFF
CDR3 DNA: TGCGCCAGCAGCCTGGCGGGACAGGACACTGAAGCTTTCTTT

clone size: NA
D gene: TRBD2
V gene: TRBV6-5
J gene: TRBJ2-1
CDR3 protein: CASNKREGNEQFF
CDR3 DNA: TGTGCCAGCAATAAGCGGGAGGGGAATGAGCAGTTCTTC

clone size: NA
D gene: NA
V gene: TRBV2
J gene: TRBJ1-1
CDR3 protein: CASRQGLNTEAFF
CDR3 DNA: TGTGCCAGCAGACAGGGTCTAAACACTGAAGCTTTCTTT

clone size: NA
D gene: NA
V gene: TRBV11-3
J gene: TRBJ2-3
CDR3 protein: CASSLYAGISTDTQYF
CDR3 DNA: TGTGCCAGCAGCTTGTACGCGGGGATTAGCACAGATACGCAGTATTTT

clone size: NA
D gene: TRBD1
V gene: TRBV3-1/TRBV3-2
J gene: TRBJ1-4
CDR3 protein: CASSQADRAYEKLFF
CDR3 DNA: TGTGCCAGCAGCCAGGCCGACAGGGCTTATGAAAAACTGTTTTTT

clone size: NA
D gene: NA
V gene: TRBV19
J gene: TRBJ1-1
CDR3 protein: CASSISGQKNTEAFF
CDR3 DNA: TGTGCCAGTAGTATATCTGGACAGAAGAACACTGAAGCTTTCTTT

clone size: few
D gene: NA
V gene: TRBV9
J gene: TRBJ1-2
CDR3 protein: CASSVPGSYGYTF
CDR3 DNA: TGTGCCAGCAGCGTACCAGGGTCCTATGGCTACACCTTC

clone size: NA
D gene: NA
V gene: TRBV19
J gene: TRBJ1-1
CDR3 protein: CASSLRGTLGTEAFF
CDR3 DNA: TGTGCCAGTAGTCTCCGAGGAACCCTCGGCACTGAAGCTTTCTTT

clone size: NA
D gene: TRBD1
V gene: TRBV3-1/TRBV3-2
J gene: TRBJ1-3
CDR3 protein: CASSQGGQGAYTIYF
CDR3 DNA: TGTGCCAGCAGCCAAGGTGGACAGGGGGCTTACACCATATATTTT

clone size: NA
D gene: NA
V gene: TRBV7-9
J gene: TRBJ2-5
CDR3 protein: CASSLAPQQETQYF
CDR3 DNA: TGTGCCAGCAGCTTAGCTCCACAGCAAGAGACCCAGTACTTC

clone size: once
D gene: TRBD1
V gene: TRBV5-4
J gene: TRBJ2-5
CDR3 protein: CASSWDRKETQYF
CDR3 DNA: TGTGCCAGCAGCTGGGACAGAAAAGAGACCCAGTACTTC

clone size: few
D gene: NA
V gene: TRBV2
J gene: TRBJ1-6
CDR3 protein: CATGWGGNSPLHF
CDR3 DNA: TGTGCCACAGGGTGGGGGGGGAATTCACCCCTCCACTTT

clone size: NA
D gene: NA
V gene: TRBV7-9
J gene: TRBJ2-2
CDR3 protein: CASPGGNTGELFF
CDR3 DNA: TGTGCCAGCCCTGGGGGGAATACCGGGGAGCTGTTTTTT

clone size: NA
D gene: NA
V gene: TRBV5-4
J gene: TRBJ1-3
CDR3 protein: CASSPGLSGNTIYF
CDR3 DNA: TGTGCCAGCAGCCCAGGGCTTTCTGGAAACACCATATATTTT

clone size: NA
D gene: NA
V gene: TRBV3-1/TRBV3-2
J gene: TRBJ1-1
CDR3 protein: CASSQRGQIMNTEAFF
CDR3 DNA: TGTGCCAGCAGCCAAAGGGGACAAATAATGAACACTGAAGCTTTCTTT